One T cell receptor (beta chain) is described in this entry. The data were taken from a study of blood T cell repertoires in COVID-19. Method: immunoSEQ multiplex PCR; TCRdb's copy keeps in-frame clones and lacks some. The sample shows 240,000 or so clones, approximately 83% of them seen only once. The CDR3 spans 11 residues. The V end was cut by 3 bases, the J end by 5 bases, with 5 bases between. Material for sequencing was PBMCs or T cells enriched from blood (not recorded which). The V and J genes are TRBV12-3 or TRBV12-4 and TRBJ2-7; D is unclear. The TCR sequence derives from a woman aged 40 to 50 with acute COVID-19. The chain's CDR3 is CASSLFNEQYF. The CDR3 DNA reads TGTGCCAGCAGTTTGTTTAACGAGCAGTACTTC.